The 15 T cell receptor beta chains reported below all come from one sample, sequenced in a study of blood T cell repertoires in COVID-19. Clones were read by immunoSEQ multiplex PCR, and TCRdb kept only the in-frame ones, dropping some. The table records 85,000 to 100,000 clones, less than 90% of them present only once. The sample taken for sequencing was peripheral blood. These receptors all stem from a man between 60 and 75 years old with acute or convalescent COVID-19.

This chain uses TRBV6-1 with TRBJ2-1; TRBD1 is a possible D gene (5 bases). The CDR3 has 15 amino acids. V shed 2 bases and J shed 7 bases, with 15 bases lying between them. Germline V gene sequence: CDR1 MNHNS, CDR2 SASEGT. The CDR3 loop is CASSEQGVGWNEQFF. The CDR3 DNA follows: TGTGCCAGCAGTGAACAGGGTGTCGGGTGGAATGAGCAGTTCTTC.

The chain recombines TRBV5-1 with TRBJ2-1; 7 bases are shared with TRBD2. CDR1 and CDR2 (germline): SGHRS, YFSETQ. V gave up 7 bases and J gave up 1 base; unmatched junction bases: 8. This CDR3 spans 15 amino acids. The CDR3 sequence is CASRGRALSYNEQFF. CDR3 DNA: TGCGCCAGCCGAGGGAGGGCCTTATCCTACAATGAGCAGTTCTTC.

This rearrangement joins TRBV15 to TRBJ1-4, with D possibly matching TRBD1 (6 bases). Trimming removed 1 base at V and 8 bases at J, with 8 bases between. This CDR3 region has 13 residues. Germline-derived CDR1 and CDR2 are LNHNV and YYDKDF (reference sequence). The DNA for the CDR3 is TGTGCCACCAGCAGAGGGGACATGGAAAAACTGTTTTTT. Its protein is CATSRGDMEKLFF.

The rearrangement links TRBV2 to TRBJ1-1; unclear D gene. CDR1 and CDR2 (germline): SNHLY, FYNNEI. V gave up 5 bases and J gave up 4 bases, with 8 bases separating them. The CDR3 sequence is 12 residues long. CDR3 amino acids: CASSRRSTEAFF. The CDR3 DNA follows: TGTGCCAGCAGTAGGCGGTCCACTGAAGCTTTCTTT.

This chain connects TRBV19 to TRBJ1-1; D is unresolved. The CDR3 covers 15 residues. Germline CDR1 and CDR2: LNHDA and SQIVND (reference sequence). Between the trimmed V and J ends, which lost 0 bases and 1 base, there was a span of 9 bases. The CDR3 bases are TGTGCCAGTAGTATAGATTCAGGCCGGAACACTGAAGCTTTCTTT. As protein: CASSIDSGRNTEAFF.

The chain links TRBV5-1 to TRBJ2-5; TRBD2 might be the D (7 bases). The CDR3 runs 16 residues. Germline-derived CDR1 and CDR2 are SGHRS and YFSETQ. Trimming took off 2 bases at V and 2 bases at J, with 16 bases between the two ends. The CDR3 sequence: CASSLLAGQGQETQYF. The CDR3 bases are TGCGCCAGCAGCTTATTAGCGGGCCAGGGGCAAGAGACCCAGTACTTC.

The chain is built from TRBV9 and TRBJ2-7, with TRBD2 matching 7 bases. After removal of 3 bases from V and 2 bases from J, the junction contained 11 bases not matched to a gene. CDR1 is SGDLS, CDR2 YYNGEE, per germline. The length of the CDR3 is 16 residues. CDR3 in DNA: TGTGCCAGCAGCGAAGGCCTAGCGGCCGCAGCCTACGAGCAGTACTTC. Amino acid sequence: CASSEGLAAAAYEQYF.

This rearrangement joins TRBV7-8 to TRBJ1-1; D perhaps matches TRBD1 (6 bases). CDR1 and CDR2 (germline): SGHVS, FQNEAQ. The CDR3 has 14 residues. Trimming removed 5 bases from V and 6 bases from J, with 16 bases in between. The CDR3 spells CASSTRGGAAEAFF. DNA for the CDR3: TGTGCCAGCAGCACCCGAGGGGGGGCGGCTGAAGCTTTCTTT.

V and J are TRBV5-5 and TRBJ2-7, with 7 bases lining up with TRBD1. Germline V gene data show CDR1 as SGHKS and CDR2 as YYEKEE (reference sequence). V shed 2 bases, J shed 2 bases, and the junction held 10 bases outside the gene matches. The CDR3 consists of 16 residues. CDR3 nucleotides: TGTGCCAGCAGCTTACCTCCAGGGGGATCACCCTACGAGCAGTACTTC. Translated, it gives CASSLPPGGSPYEQYF.

The chain joins TRBV30 to TRBJ1-1; D not resolved. Germline V gene lookup returns CDR1 GTSNPN and CDR2 SVGIG (reference sequence). The CDR3 is made up of 13 amino acids. Trimming left V 1 base short and J 5 bases short, with 11 bases between. The CDR3 here is CAWSGAGWTEAFF. CDR3 DNA: TGTGCCTGGAGTGGGGCGGGCTGGACTGAAGCTTTCTTT.

V is TRBV7-9 and J is TRBJ2-7, with 7 positions matching TRBD1. There are 14 residues in the CDR3. Trimming removed 0 bases from V and 4 bases from J; junction bases left unmatched: 3. Germline V gene sequence: CDR1 SEHNR, CDR2 FQNEAQ (reference sequence). In DNA form, the CDR3 reads TGTGCCAGCAGCTTAGCAGGGGGCCAGTACGAGCAGTACTTC. This encodes CASSLAGGQYEQYF. Full variable domain (outside the CDR3, taken from reference TRBV7-9 and TRBJ2-7): DTGVSQNPRHKITKRGQNVTFRCDPISEHNRLYWYRQTLGQGPEFLTYFQNEAQLEKSRLLSDRFSAERPKGSFSTLEIQRTEQGDSAMYLCASSLAGGQYEQYFGPGTRLTVT.

This rearrangement joins TRBV5-4 to TRBJ2-7; D remains unclear. CDR3 length: 14 residues. Trimming took 0 bases from V and 4 from J, leaving 11 bases between them. CDR1 and CDR2 from the germline V gene are SGHNT and YYREEE (reference sequence). The CDR3 DNA is TGTGCCAGCAGCTTGGCGGGTCGGCCTTACGAGCAGTACTTC. This sequence encodes CASSLAGRPYEQYF.

The chain couples TRBV5-4 to TRBJ1-4; no clear D gene. Germline CDR1 is SGHNT and CDR2 is YYREEE (reference sequence). Deletions cut 0 bases from V and 7 bases from J, with 10 bases between. CDR3 length: 14 amino acids. In DNA, the CDR3 is TGTGCCAGCAGCTTGGGAGGTTTGGGTGAAAAACTGTTTTTT. The encoded protein is CASSLGGLGEKLFF. Combining the CDR3 with reference TRBV5-4 and TRBJ1-4 gives the whole variable domain ETGVTQSPTHLIKTRGQQVTLRCSSQSGHNTVSWYQQALGQGPQFIFQYYREEENGRGNFPPRFSGLQFPNYSSELNVNALELDDSALYLCASSLGGLGEKLFFGSGTQLSVL.

Note on this clone: Different DNA sequences within this sample yield the same CDR3. This sequence joins TRBV27 and TRBJ2-1; weak D call: TRBD1 (6 bases). From germline, CDR1 is MNHEY and CDR2 SMNVEV (reference sequence). The length of the CDR3 is 15 residues. V lost 1 base and J lost 1, with 8 bases in between. The CDR3 DNA follows: TGTGCCAGCAGTTTATTCCAGGGGTCCTACAATGAGCAGTTCTTC. This sequence encodes CASSLFQGSYNEQFF.

On this clone itself: Its ends do not fully match the called genes, so a read error is possible. The chain has TRBV6-5 and TRBJ2-7, with 7 bases fitting TRBD2. The germline gives CDR1 MNHEY, CDR2 SVGAGI. This CDR3 is built from 14 residues. CDR3 nucleotide sequence: TGTGCCAGCAGTGACTCTTGGCGGGAGTACGAGCAGTACTTC. This gives the protein CASSDSWREYEQYF.